This T cell receptor (beta chain) is from a study of T cells after yellow fever vaccination. Germline V CDR1 and CDR2: DFQATT, SNEGSKA (reference sequence). CDR3 size: 15 residues. V lost 3 bases and J lost 3, with 16 bases in between. Each CDR3 protein gets one entry after TCRdb re-called the 5' RACE reads with MiXCR. The data contain more than 200,000 distinct CDR3 sequences, about 3.9% of them singletons. At least ten counts were recorded for this clonotype. The chain has TRBV20-1 and TRBJ2-3, with a tentative D call TRBD2 (5 bases). The sequenced sample was PBMCs, obtained 15 days after the yellow fever booster vaccination. The receptor's source is a man between 18 and 29 years old who received the YFV17D yellow fever vaccine. CDR3 sequence (DNA): TGCAGTGCTAGCGGGGAGTATTACGGGACAGATACGCAGTATTTT. Its protein is CSASGEYYGTDTQYF.